The clone carrying this T cell receptor (beta chain) was counted once. Its target is unknown. The data were taken from a study of OX40 agonist ivuxolimab in advanced cancers. Study-wide context: As their treatment, patients were administered ivuxolimab, an agonistic anti-OX40 (CD134) antibody. Dose-escalation patients were diagnosed with hepatocellular carcinoma, melanoma, renal cell cancer or head and neck cancer.

This CDR3 is 11 amino acids long. V was cut by 4 bases and J by 9 bases, with 10 bases left in between. Germline V lookup: CDR1 SQVTM, CDR2 ANQGSEA. Whole-study findings and limits: Doses of 0.1 to 3.0 mg/kg were accompanied by clonal expansion of CD4+ and CD8+ blood T cells by week 6. Mean expanded clone counts were higher in CD8+ than CD4+ T cells.

Clones were read by immunoSEQ multiplex PCR, and TCRdb kept only the in-frame ones, dropping some. Here the sample spans over 85,000 clones, about four fifths being singletons. This chain connects TRBV29-1 to TRBJ2-1, with D uncertain. This clonotype originated in an adult with an advanced solid tumor such as melanoma, head and neck, liver or kidney cancer. Source: CD4+ or CD8+ T cells sorted from blood, taken in a trial of the OX40 agonist ivuxolimab. The CDR3 DNA reads as TGCAGCGTTGCCCCCGACGTTGAGCAGTTCTTC. The encoded protein is CSVAPDVEQFF.